A selection of T cell receptor beta chains follows, all from one sample in a study of blood T cell repertoires in COVID-19. The repertoire was sequenced with immunoSEQ multiplex PCR; TCRdb's copy has only in-frame clones and lacks some. The sample yields under 90,000 clones, roughly nine tenths seen once. The sample comprised peripheral blood. The receptors were sampled from a middle-aged man with COVID-19, enrolled during active disease. Both conserved end residues are part of each CDR3. The D gene is left open where the match is weak.

>TRBJ2-7|NA|TRBV7-9
CASSSTREFSGAYEQYF
TGTGCCAGCAGCTCTACCCGGGAGTTCAGTGGCGCCTACGAGCAGTACTTC
>TRBJ1-2|NA|TRBV2
CASSEVAAGSANYGYTF
TGTGCCAGCAGTGAAGTAGCGGCAGGTTCAGCTAACTATGGCTACACCTTC
>TRBJ1-1|NA|TRBV3-1/TRBV3-2
CASSHQSGNTEAFF
TGTGCCAGCAGCCATCAATCGGGTAACACTGAAGCTTTCTTT
>TRBJ2-2|NA|TRBV5-6
CASRVGLLRNTGELFF
TGTGCCAGCAGGGTAGGACTCCTCCGGAACACCGGGGAGCTGTTTTTT
>TRBJ1-2|NA|TRBV21-1
CASSLRDRTNYGYTF
TGTGCCAGCAGCCTCCGGGACAGGACTAACTATGGCTACACCTTC
>TRBJ2-2|NA|TRBV9
CASSVVLNTGELFF
TGTGCCAGCAGCGTAGTACTTAACACCGGGGAGCTGTTTTTT
>TRBJ1-1|NA|TRBV6-5
CASSYSWGMATEAFF
TGTGCCAGCAGTTACTCGTGGGGCATGGCCACTGAAGCTTTCTTT
>TRBJ2-5|TRBD2|TRBV7-9
CASSLSSGYQETQYF
TGTGCCAGCAGCTTGTCTAGCGGGTACCAAGAGACCCAGTACTTC
>TRBJ1-2|NA|TRBV5-1
CASSPREPGYGYTF
TGCGCCAGCAGCCCTCGGGAACCGGGCTATGGCTACACCTTC
>TRBJ2-7|NA|TRBV5-1
CASSLDSLTYEQYF
TGCGCCAGCAGCTTGGATTCCCTAACCTACGAGCAGTACTTC
>TRBJ1-1|NA|TRBV5-1
CASSLGGDWEAFF
TGCGCCAGCAGCTTGGGAGGCGATTGGGAAGCTTTCTTT
>TRBJ1-4|NA|TRBV19
CASSEPKRNEKLFF
TGTGCCAGTAGCGAACCAAAACGGAATGAAAAACTGTTTTTT
>TRBJ2-1|TRBD2|TRBV5-4
CASSIGLAGGQLYNEQFF
TGTGCCAGCAGCATTGGACTAGCGGGGGGCCAGCTCTACAATGAGCAGTTCTTC
>TRBJ1-2|NA|TRBV6-4
CASSDSPGDYGYTF
TGTGCCAGCAGTGACTCGCCAGGGGATTATGGCTACACCTTC